This TCR beta chain was captured in a study of T cells after yellow fever vaccination. At the level of the study: Fractions low in cell number were prepared with SMART-Seq v4 Ultra Low Input. Overall study findings and caveats: Reappearing after the booster were most of the clones from primary vaccination (roughly 96% CD4, 88% CD8).

TCRdb reanalysed the 5' RACE reads using MiXCR and keeps one entry per CDR3 protein. The data contain about 320,000 distinct CDR3 sequences, over 3.5% of them seen just once; the ten biggest clones take up approximately 19%. This clonotype appeared a few times. Its antigen is not known. Trimming removed 5 bases from V and 6 bases from J, with 14 bases in between. CDR1 MNHNY and CDR2 SVGAGI come from the germline V gene (reference sequence). The CDR3 loop spans 13 amino acids. The starting material was PBMCs, obtained 15 days after the yellow fever booster vaccination. The origin of this receptor is a man younger than 35 who received the YFV17D yellow fever vaccine. J is TRBJ2-7 and V is TRBV6-6; the D gene is possibly TRBD2 (5 bases). The CDR3 DNA reads as TGTGCCAGCAGTCCCCGCAAGGGAGTCGAGCAGTACGTC. It translates to CASSPRKGVEQYV.